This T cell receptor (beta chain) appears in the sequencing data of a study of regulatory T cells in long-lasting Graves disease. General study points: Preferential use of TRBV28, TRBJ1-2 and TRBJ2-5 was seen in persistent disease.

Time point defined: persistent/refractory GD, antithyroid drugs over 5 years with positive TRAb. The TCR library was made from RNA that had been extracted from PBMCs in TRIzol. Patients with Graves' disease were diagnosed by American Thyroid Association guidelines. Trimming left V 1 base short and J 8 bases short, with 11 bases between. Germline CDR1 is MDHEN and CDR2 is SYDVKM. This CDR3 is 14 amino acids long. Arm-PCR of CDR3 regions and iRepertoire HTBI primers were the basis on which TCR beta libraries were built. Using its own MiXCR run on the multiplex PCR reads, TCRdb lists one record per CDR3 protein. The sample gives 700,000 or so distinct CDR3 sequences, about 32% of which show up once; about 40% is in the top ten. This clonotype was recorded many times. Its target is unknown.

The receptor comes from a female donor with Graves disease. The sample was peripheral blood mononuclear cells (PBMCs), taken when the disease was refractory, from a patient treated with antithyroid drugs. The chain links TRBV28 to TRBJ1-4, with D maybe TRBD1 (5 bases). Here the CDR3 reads CASSLLSGDEKLFF. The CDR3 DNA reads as TGTGCCAGCAGTTTATTGTCGGGGGACGAAAAACTGTTTTTT.